Sequencing of this TCR beta chain was carried out in a study of shared clonotypes between healthy human individuals. The protocol was immunoSEQ multiplex PCR, while the TCRdb copy is restricted to in-frame clones and leaves out a portion. The data show some 1,900,000 clones, roughly 95% seen once. CDR1 is SGHDT, CDR2 YYEEEE, per germline. The CDR3 consists of 12 residues. Deletions cut 2 bases from V and 5 bases from J, with 5 bases between. CD45RO-negative, CCR7-selected cells formed the naive CD8 fraction, which excluded terminally differentiated effector memory CD45RA+ cells. The sequence was obtained from a young man in good health. The rearrangement links TRBV5-6 to TRBJ2-1; no clear D. The sequenced sample consisted of naive CD8+ T cells sorted from blood. The CDR3 DNA is TGTGCCAGCAGCTTTCCGGACAATGAGCAGTTCTTC. Amino acids: CASSFPDNEQFF.